This section outlines one TCR beta chain sequence together with its context. This record comes from a study of blood T cell repertoires in COVID-19. On the study more broadly: Italy, Spain and the United States were the sources of the convalescent and acute COVID-19 samples. Sources were T cells, B-cell-depleted T cells, or PBMCs; the material itself was cDNA or gDNA.

Original processing methods: Estimates of nucleated cell counts were drawn from the amplification of reference gene primers. TCRdb keeps only in-frame clones here, not all; method: immunoSEQ multiplex PCR. D and trimming come from the DNA, and the V and J calls and clone size come from that table. In the table there are 40,000 to 45,000 clones, around 90% of which are singletons. CDR3 length: 15 residues. Trimming pared 7 bases from V and 1 base from J, leaving 16 bases between. Germline CDR1 SGHTA, CDR2 FQGNSA. Specimen: peripheral blood. The chain uses TRBV7-2 and TRBJ1-1; unclear D gene. This clonotype was sampled from a man between 60 and 75 years old with acute or convalescent COVID-19. The CDR3 nucleotides are TGTGCCAGCATCGCGACCCCCGGGAGGAACACTGAAGCTTTCTTT. Amino acids: CASIATPGRNTEAFF.